A single T cell receptor beta chain is shown here with its context. Germline V lookup: CDR1 SGHNT, CDR2 YYREEE (reference sequence). The CDR3 is made up of 15 amino acids. The V end lost 3 bases, the J end lost 0 bases, and 11 bases lay between the germline ends. This entry belongs to a study of OX40 agonist ivuxolimab in advanced cancers. Sequenced by immunoSEQ multiplex PCR; TCRdb stores in-frame clones only, minus some. The data contain 70,000 or so clones, 75% to 90% of them singletons. Source: CD4+ or CD8+ T cells sorted from blood, taken in a trial of the OX40 agonist ivuxolimab. The sequence came from an adult with an advanced solid tumor such as melanoma, head and neck, liver or kidney cancer. This chain links TRBV5-4 with TRBJ2-3; D might be TRBD2 (7 bases). The CDR3, as DNA: TGTGCCAGCAGCTGGGGGGGACAAAGCACAGATACGCAGTATTTT. As protein: CASSWGGQSTDTQYF.